Detailed here is one T cell receptor beta chain. The sample is drawn from a study of blood T cell repertoires in COVID-19. Study summary: Whether acute or convalescent, the COVID-19 samples came from the United States, Italy and Spain. Sources were T cells, B-cell-depleted T cells, or PBMCs; the material itself was cDNA or gDNA.

The CDR3 runs to 13 residues. The V end was cut by 3 bases, the J end by 7 bases, with 14 bases between. Germline V gene data show CDR1 as SGDLS and CDR2 as YYNGEE. Authors' processing steps: From reference gene primer amplification, estimates of nucleated cell counts were derived. This table comes from immunoSEQ multiplex PCR, and its TCRdb copy is limited to in-frame clones, with some not included. V, J and clone size derive from that table, while D and trimming were established from the DNA sequence. The sample includes about 110,000 clones, more than 70% of them seen just once. This receptor was taken from a woman aged 50 to 60 with acute or convalescent COVID-19. The sample consisted of peripheral blood. This chain connects TRBV9 to TRBJ2-7, with D maybe TRBD1 (5 bases). CDR3: CASSATTQGEQYF. The CDR3, as DNA: TGTGCCAGCAGCGCAACAACCCAGGGAGAGCAGTACTTC.